This T cell receptor beta chain derives from a study of early T cells in non-severe SARS-CoV-2 infection. The overall study: Whole-blood bulk RNA, unsorted, was sequenced, and chains were unpaired. Findings of the study overall: There was a bias toward anti-spike CD8 responses in VDJdb matching, which missed private and CD4 specificities.

This clonotype was detected only a few times. Its antigen is unidentified. The ends were cut back, 7 bases at V and 1 base at J, with 8 bases in the middle. Germline V gives CDR1 MDHEN, CDR2 SYDVKM. CDR3 length: 13 residues. Unique molecular identifiers were affixed to single, distinct cDNA molecules. TCRdb fed the 5' RACE reads into MiXCR, producing one record per CDR3 protein. The sample contains just under 85,000 distinct CDR3 sequences, 8% to 13% of which appear only once. This specimen consisted of whole blood, obtained at baseline. The gene calls are TRBV28 and TRBJ1-5, with D possibly matching TRBD1 (5 bases). The clonotype comes from an adult who was a healthcare worker with PCR-confirmed SARS-CoV-2 infection or an uninfected control (not recorded which). CDR3 in amino acids: CASIPGSNQPQHF. The CDR3 region has the DNA TGTGCCAGCATACCAGGGAGCAATCAGCCCCAGCATTTT.